This T cell receptor beta chain is drawn from a study of CDR3 diversity in severe acne. Trimming cost V 2 bases and J 3 bases; bases outside gene matches: 8. Per germline, CDR1 DFQATT and CDR2 SNEGSKA (reference sequence). The CDR3 is made up of 15 amino acids. TCRdb re-analysed the PCR reads in MiXCR, keeping a single row per CDR3 protein. The sample lists about 100,000 distinct CDR3 sequences; roughly 51% were seen once. Sequencing input: blood. This rearrangement joins TRBV20-1 to TRBJ2-7; 9 bases map to TRBD1. This sequence originates from a male donor with acne. The CDR3 nucleotides read TGCAGTGCTAGACCTACGGGACAGGGAGTCTACGAGCAGTACTTC. This sequence encodes CSARPTGQGVYEQYF.